The 3 T cell receptor beta chains below were found in one sample sequenced in a study of shared clonotypes between healthy human individuals. The protocol was immunoSEQ multiplex PCR, while the TCRdb copy is restricted to in-frame clones and leaves out a portion. Of around 350,000 clones in the sample, 73% are singletons; the top ten hold less than 11%. Input material: memory CD4+ T cells sorted from blood. Regarding subset: CD45RA-negative fraction. The receptor set was obtained from a man in his thirties or forties in good health.

This sequence joins TRBV7-9 and TRBJ2-2; D perhaps matches TRBD2 (6 bases). V lost 2 bases and J lost 6, with 13 bases in between. This CDR3 contains 15 residues. CDR1 is SEHNR and CDR2 is FQNEAQ in the germline V gene (reference sequence). The CDR3 nucleotides read TGTGCCAGCAGCTTACTCAGACTAGAGCCCGGGGAGCTGTTTTTT. It specifies CASSLLRLEPGELFF.

The chain links TRBV2 to TRBJ1-1; D is uncertain. Germline V gene lookup returns CDR1 SNHLY and CDR2 FYNNEI. The CDR3 sequence is 15 residues long. Trimming left V 2 bases short and J 0 bases short, with 10 bases between. CDR3 amino acids: CASSETFSVNTEAFF. CDR3 coding DNA: TGTGCCAGCAGTGAAACATTTTCCGTGAACACTGAAGCTTTCTTT.

The rearrangement links TRBV9 to TRBJ2-3, with D hard to call. Germline CDR1 is SGDLS and CDR2 is YYNGEE. The germline V and J ends were trimmed by 1 base and 1 base, with 7 bases remaining between them. There are 14 residues in the CDR3. The CDR3 DNA sequence: TGTGCCAGCAGCGTACAGGTCCGCACAGATACGCAGTATTTT. This translates into CASSVQVRTDTQYF.